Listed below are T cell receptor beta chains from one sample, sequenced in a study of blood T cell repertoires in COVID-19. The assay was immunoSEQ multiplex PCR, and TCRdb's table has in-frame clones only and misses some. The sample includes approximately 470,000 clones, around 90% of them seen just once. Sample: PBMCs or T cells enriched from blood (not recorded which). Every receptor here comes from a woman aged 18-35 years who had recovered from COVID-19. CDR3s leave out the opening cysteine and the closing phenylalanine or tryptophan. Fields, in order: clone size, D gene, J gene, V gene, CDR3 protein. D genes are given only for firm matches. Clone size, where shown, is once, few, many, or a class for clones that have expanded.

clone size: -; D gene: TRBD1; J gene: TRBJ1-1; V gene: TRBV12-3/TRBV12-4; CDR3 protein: ASSYRGKAF
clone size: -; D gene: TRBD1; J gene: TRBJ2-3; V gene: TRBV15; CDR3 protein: ATSSRTGGSTDTQY
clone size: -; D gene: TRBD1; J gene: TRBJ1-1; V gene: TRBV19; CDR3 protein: ASSIPRTGNTEAF
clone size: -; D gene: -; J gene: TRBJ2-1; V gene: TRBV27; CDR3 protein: ASSLTSPENEQF
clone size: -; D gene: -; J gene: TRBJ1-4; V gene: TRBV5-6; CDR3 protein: ASSLSQGTNEKLF
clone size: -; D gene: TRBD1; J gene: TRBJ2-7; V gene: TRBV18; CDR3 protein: ASSPLPGQGPLEQY
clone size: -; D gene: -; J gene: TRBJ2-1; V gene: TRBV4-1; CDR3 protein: ASSQVRSSSYNEQF
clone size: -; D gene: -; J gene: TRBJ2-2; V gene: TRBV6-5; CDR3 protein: ASVRQPNTGELF
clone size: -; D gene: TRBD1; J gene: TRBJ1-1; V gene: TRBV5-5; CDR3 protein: ASSPIFTGQGDTEAF
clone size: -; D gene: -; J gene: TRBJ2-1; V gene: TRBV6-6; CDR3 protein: ASSKIGGAEQF
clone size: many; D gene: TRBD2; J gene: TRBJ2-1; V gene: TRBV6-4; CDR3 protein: ASSAGLGSYNEQF
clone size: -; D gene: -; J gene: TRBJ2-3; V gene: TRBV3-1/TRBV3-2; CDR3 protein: ASSRTGSTDTQY
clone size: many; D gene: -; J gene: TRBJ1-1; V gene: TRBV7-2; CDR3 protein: ASKGSDFQGTNTEAF
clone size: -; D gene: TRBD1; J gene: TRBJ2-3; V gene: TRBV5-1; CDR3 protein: ASSLGPDRGTDTQY
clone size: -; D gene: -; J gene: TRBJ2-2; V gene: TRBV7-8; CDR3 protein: ASSLSRGAETGELF
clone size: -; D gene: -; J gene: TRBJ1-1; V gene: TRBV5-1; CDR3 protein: ASSWAPSGDTEAF
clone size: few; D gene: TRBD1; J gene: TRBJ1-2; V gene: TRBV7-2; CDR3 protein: ASSWDRFDGYGYT
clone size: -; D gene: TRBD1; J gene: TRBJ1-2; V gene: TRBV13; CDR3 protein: ASSLGDREGYGYT
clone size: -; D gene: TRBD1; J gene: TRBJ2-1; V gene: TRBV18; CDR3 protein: ASSPPTQGAYNEQF
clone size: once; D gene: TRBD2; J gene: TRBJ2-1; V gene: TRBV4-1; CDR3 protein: ASSQVPLAGKTYNEQF
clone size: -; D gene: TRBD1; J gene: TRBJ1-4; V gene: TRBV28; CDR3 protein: ASSTYRGGTNEKLF
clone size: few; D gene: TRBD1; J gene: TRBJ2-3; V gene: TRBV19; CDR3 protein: ATRTGHTDTQY
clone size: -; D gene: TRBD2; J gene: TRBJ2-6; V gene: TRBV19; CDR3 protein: ASNGGESSGANVLT
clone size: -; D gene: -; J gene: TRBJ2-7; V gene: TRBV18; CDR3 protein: ASSPLSGKPYEQY
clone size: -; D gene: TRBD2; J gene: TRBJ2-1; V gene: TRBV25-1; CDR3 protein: ASSEGLADNEQF
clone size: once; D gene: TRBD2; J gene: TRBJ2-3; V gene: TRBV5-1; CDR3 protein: ASSPGLAGPVDTQY
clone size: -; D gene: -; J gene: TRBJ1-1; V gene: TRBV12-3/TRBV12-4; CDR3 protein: ASSLTVNTEAF
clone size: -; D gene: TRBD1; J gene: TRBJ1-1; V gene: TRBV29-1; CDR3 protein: SVRGGGGGILNTEAF
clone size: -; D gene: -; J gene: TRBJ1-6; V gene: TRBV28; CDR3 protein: ASSLFLTGPNSPLH
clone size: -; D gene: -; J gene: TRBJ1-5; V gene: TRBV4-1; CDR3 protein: ASSQGGSGQPQH
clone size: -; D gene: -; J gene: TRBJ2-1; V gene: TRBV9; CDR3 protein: ASSVDSGREQF
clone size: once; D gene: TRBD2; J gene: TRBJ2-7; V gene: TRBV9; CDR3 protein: ASSTQPSGGPYSYEQY
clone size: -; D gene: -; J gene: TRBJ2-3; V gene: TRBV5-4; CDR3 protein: ASSLRGPGADTQY
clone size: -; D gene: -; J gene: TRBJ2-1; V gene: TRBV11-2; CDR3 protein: ASSFQRGSYNEQF
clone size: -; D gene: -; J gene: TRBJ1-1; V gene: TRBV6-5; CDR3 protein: ASSPGGWTEAF
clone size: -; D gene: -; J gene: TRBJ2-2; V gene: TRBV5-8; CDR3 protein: ASSSRGVNTGELF
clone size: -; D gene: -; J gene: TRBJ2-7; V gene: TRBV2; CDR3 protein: ASRGQYYEQY
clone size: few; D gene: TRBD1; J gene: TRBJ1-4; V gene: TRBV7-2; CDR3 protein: ASSFLTGGEKLF
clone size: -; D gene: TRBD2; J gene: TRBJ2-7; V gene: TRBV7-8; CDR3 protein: ASSLVTTSASYEQY
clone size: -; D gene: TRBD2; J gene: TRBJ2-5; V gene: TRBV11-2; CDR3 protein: ASSHPGGQTQY
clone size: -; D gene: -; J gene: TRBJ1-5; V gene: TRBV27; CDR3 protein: ASSLFVRQPQH
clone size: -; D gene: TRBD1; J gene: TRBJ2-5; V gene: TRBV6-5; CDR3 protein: ASTTGGRRQETQY
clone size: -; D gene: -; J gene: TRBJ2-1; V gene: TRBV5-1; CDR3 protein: ASSFLVDNEQF
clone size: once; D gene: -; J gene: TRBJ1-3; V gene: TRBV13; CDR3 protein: ASSLLNTIY
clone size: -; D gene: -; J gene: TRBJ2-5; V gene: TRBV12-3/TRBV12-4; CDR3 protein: ASSQTGETQY
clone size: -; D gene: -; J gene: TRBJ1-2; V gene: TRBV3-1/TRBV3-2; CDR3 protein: ASSRDWQGLAGGYT
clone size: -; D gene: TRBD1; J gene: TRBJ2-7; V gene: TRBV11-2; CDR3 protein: ASSSKTGFSEQY
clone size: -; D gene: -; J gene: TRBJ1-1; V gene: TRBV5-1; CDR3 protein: ASSFEATEAF
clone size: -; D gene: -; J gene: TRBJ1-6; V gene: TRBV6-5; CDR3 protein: ASSYSLRGANSPLH
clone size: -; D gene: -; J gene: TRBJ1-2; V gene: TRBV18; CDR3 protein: ASSPPGPRDYT
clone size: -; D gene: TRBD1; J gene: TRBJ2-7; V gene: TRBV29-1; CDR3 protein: SFGTGGNEQY
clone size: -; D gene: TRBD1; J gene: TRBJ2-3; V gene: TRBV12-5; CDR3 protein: ASAYPGTGGADTQY
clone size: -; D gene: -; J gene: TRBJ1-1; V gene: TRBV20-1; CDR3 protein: SASKVETNTEAF
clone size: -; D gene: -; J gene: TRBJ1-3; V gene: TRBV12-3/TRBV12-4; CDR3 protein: AGSSGNTIY
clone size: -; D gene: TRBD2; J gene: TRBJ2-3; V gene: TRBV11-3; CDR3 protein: ASSSGRGADTQY
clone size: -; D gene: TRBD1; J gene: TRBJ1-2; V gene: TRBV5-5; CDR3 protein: ASSLDRGDGYT
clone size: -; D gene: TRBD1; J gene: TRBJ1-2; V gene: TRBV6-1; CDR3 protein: ASSELRRTGNYGYT
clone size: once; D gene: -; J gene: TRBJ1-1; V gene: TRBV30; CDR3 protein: AWSPQGTEAF
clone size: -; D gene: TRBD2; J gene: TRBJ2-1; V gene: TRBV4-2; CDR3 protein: ASSQASQSGGAYNEQF